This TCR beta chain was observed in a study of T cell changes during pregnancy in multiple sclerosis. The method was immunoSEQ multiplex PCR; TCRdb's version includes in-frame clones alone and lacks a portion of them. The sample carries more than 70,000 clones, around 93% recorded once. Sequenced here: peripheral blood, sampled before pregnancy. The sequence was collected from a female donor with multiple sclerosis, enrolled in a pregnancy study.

CDR3 protein: CASSYRDRQNYGYTF. The CDR3 nucleotides are TGTGCCAGCAGTTACCGGGACAGGCAAAACTATGGCTACACCTTC. The J gene is TRBJ1-2, the V gene TRBV6-5; 8 bases are shared with TRBD1. This CDR3 has 15 amino acids. Looked up from germline, CDR1 is MNHEY and CDR2 is SVGAGI. The ends lost 2 bases at V and 2 bases at J; junction bases unmatched: 4.